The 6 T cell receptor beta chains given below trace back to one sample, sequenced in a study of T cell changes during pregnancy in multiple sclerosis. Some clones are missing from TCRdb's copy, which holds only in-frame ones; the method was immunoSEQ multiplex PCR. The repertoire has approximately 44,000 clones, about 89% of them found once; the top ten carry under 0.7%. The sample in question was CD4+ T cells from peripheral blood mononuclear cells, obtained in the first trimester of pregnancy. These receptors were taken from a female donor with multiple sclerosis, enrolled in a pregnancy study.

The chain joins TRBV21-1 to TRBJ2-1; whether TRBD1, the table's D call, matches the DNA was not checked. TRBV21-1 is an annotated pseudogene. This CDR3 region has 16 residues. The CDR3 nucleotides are TGTGCCAGCAGCAAAGTTACCAGGGGAACCTACAATGAGCAGTTCTTC. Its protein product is CASSKVTRGTYNEQFF.

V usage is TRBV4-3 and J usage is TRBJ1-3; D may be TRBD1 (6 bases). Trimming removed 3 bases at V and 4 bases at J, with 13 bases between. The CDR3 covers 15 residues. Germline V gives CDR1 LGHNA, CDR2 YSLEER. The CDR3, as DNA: TGCGCCAGCAGCCAGGGTCAAGGGGGAGGAAACACCATATATTTT. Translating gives CASSQGQGGGNTIYF.

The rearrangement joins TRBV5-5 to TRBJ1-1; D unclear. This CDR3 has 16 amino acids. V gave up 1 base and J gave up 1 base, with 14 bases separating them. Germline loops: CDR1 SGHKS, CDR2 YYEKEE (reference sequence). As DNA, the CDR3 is TGTGCCAGCAGCTTGAGGAGGCAGTCAGGGAACACTGAAGCTTTCTTT. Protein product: CASSLRRQSGNTEAFF. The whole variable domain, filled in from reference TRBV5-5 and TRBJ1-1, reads DAGVTQSPTHLIKTRGQQVTLRCSPISGHKSVSWYQQVLGQGPQFIFQYYEKEERGRGNFPDRFSARQFPNYSSELNVNALLLGDSALYLCASSLRRQSGNTEAFFGQGTRLTVV.

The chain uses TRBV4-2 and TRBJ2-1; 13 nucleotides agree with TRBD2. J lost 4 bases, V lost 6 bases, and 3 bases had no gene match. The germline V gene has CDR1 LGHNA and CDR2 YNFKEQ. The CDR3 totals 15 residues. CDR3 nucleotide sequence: TGTGCCAGCAGGGAGACTAGCGGGGGGTACAATGAGCAGTTCTTC. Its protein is CASRETSGGYNEQFF.

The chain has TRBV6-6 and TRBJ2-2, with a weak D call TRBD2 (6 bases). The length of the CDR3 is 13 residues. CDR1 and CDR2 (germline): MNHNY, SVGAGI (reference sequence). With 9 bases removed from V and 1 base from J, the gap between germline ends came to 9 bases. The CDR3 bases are TGTGCCAGTACGGGACTGAACACCGGGGAGCTGTTTTTT. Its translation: CASTGLNTGELFF.

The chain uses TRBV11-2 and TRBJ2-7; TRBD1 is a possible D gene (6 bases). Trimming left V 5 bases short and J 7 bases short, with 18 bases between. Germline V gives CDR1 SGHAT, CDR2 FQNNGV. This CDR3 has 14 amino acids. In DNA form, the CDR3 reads TGTGCCAGCAGCCCCACCCTCGGGACACTGGAGCAGTACTTC. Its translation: CASSPTLGTLEQYF.